This TCR beta chain was sequenced for a study of T cell repertoires in cytomegalovirus infection. For the study at large: Alongside well-studied HLA-B-restricted CMV epitopes, recently identified HLA-C-restricted CMV epitopes were also used. Matching HLA type and CMV infection were both indicated by public TCR beta signatures.

V dropped 8 bases and J dropped 5 bases, with 16 bases sitting between them. Germline CDR1 LNHDA, CDR2 SQIVND (reference sequence). This CDR3 comprises 13 residues. TCRdb redid the calling of the reads with MiXCR, one entry per CDR3 protein. This table has roughly 700,000 distinct CDR3 sequences, about 30% appearing once. Regarding this clonotype: The antigen remains undetermined.

The study's findings and limits: Carriers of CMV plus the relevant HLA were identified by cumulative public TCR beta family frequency. Dominating the ex vivo response were TCR beta clonotypes that were CMV-specific and HLA-C-restricted.

This sequence was found in a human donor in good health (CMV status not recorded). Some clones in this sample may be carry-over from other donors' samples. The chain employs TRBV19 and TRBJ2-7, with D unresolved. The source material was cultured PBMCs, sampled from culture after CMV antigen stimulation. The CDR3 spells CASRKRDLDEQYF. CDR3 nucleotide sequence: TGTGCCAGTCGCAAGCGCGATTTGGACGAGCAGTACTTC.